This T cell receptor (beta chain) appears in the sequencing data of a study of T cell responses to AZD1222 COVID-19 vaccine (dated by TCRdb to the early 2020s). Looking at the study overall: A total of under 250 trial participants underwent TCR sequencing, of whom approximately 200 had received two doses of AZD1222 and some 25 had received two doses of the MenACWY control vaccine. Enrollment into the trials was organized by age into subgroups of 18-55, 56-69 and 70-plus years, and those subgroups contained roughly 140, 27 and 60 TCR-sequenced participants, respectively. The paper's findings and limits, for the study overall: Reportedly, almost half of the unique spike-specific TCRs recognized epitopes lying outside the regions that are mutated in the B.1.351 and B.1.1.7 variants. No day 14 peak-response samples were available, so repertoires were characterized only after the peak T cell response. A significant rise in spike-specific TCR breadth and depth was observed after two AZD1222 doses relative to day 0 and relative to MenACWY recipients. Participants were mostly white British, with more females than males. The authors suggested clonal diversity may have been underestimated. The 56-69-year group was small, and its depth increase did not reach significance, likely because of low power. CD4 TCRs associated with the vaccine covered the entire spike protein, and the dominant responses were in regions 160-218 and 743-854. Conclusions about previously exposed vaccinees are limited because only a handful of AZD1222 recipients were SARS-CoV-2 seropositive at baseline.

The germline V gene encodes CDR1 LGHDT and CDR2 YNNKEL (reference sequence). V is shortened by 0 bases, J by 0 bases, and the region joining them spans 11 bases. The CDR3, cysteine through phenylalanine, is 17 amino acids long. Only the CDR3 DNA is retained, 51 bases long and in frame from the first base. This clone was detected once. What antigen it recognizes has not been identified. No quality values exist for individual bases; no much larger clone is one base distant. The CDR3 regions of human TCRbeta chains were analyzed by immunosequencing. The study's processing was this. TCRs in the repertoires were matched against a reference library of SARS-CoV-2-specific TCRs that had been generated with the MIRA antigen-specificity platform. Breadth was defined as the fraction of unique TCRs that were SARS-CoV-2-associated. Depth was defined as the fraction of total T cells that were SARS-CoV-2-associated. Each spike-specific TCR was assigned to its reactive spike region and to a CD4 or CD8 class using the MIRA data. Log10-transformed breadth and depth values were compared by one-way ANOVA with Sidak's multiple comparisons tests. TCRdb holds this immuneACCESS table with in-frame rearrangements only. Some clones are missing; in checked studies, unresolved V genes explain under half, and the rest has no known cause. That table furnishes V, J and clone size, whereas the DNA furnished D and trimming. Recorded for this sample are 120,000 to 150,000 clones; 85% to 95% of them occurred a single time. About 3% of the sample lies in the top ten.

The sample's time point label is to be understood as: baseline before first vaccination. The sample's treatment or condition, from its label and the paper: meningococcal conjugate vaccine given as trial control. Vaccinee samples came from UK trials COV001 and COV002, including a single-blind randomized controlled phase 2/3 trial of AZD1222 (ChAdOx1 nCoV-19) in healthy adults. For TCRbeta chain sequencing, PBMC samples were collected from trial participants at day 0 and at day 28 after the second dose. The V gene is TRBV3-1 (or the pseudogene TRBV3-2) and the J gene is TRBJ2-2; a weak D assignment points to TRBD2 (6 bases agree). The receptor comes from an adult in good health. Sequences were derived from peripheral blood, sampled on day 0 of MenACWY control vaccination. The DNA is TGTGCCAGCAGCCAAGATCCCGCTAGCGCGAACACCGGGGAGCTGTTTTTT. The encoded protein is CASSQDPASANTGELFF.